The present T cell receptor (beta chain) was sequenced within a study of technical replicates of blood from a handful of donors. Method: immunoSEQ multiplex PCR; TCRdb's copy keeps in-frame clones and lacks some. The sample includes some 50,000 clones, around 94% seen only once; the top ten take roughly 0.22%. The CDR3 spans 14 residues. V lost 9 bases, J lost 2 bases, and 16 bases lay in between. CDR1 and CDR2 from the germline V gene are MNHNY and SVGAGI (reference sequence). The sample was T cells isolated from PBMCs. V and J are TRBV6-6 and TRBJ2-5; tentatively, D is TRBD2 (5 bases). The clonotype originates from a human donor in good health. The CDR3 DNA follows: TGTGCCAGTCAGTCGCGACGACTACAAGAGACCCAGTACTTC. Translation: CASQSRRLQETQYF.